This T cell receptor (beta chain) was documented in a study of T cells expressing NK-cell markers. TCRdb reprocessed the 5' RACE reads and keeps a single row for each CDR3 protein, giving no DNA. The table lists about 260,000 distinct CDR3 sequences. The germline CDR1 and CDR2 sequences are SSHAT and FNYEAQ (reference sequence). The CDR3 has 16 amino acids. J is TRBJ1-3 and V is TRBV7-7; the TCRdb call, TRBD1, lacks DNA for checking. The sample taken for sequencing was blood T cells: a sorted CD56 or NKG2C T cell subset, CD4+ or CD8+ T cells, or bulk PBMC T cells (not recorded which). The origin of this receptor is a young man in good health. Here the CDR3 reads CASSPRLGGAGNTIYF.